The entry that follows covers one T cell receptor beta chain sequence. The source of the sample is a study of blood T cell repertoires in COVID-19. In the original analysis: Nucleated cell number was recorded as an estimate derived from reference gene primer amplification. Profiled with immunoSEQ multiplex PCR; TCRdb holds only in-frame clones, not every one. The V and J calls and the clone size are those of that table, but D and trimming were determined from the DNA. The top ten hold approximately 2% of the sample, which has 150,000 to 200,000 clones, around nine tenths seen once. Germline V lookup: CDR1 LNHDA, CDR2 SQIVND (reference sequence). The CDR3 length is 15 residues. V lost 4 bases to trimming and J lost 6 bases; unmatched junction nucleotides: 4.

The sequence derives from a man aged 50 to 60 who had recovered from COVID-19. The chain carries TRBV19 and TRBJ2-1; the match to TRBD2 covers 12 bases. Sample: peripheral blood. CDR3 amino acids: CASSTLAGGGNEQFF. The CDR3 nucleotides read TGTGCCAGTAGTACCCTAGCGGGAGGGGGCAATGAGCAGTTCTTC. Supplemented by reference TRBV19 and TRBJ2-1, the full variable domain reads DGGITQSPKYLFRKEGQNVTLSCEQNLNHDAMYWYRQDPGQGLRLIYYSQIVNDFQKGDIAEGYSVSREKKESFPLTVTSAQKNPTAFYLCASSTLAGGGNEQFFGPGTRLTVL.